This TCR beta chain derives from a study of T cell responses to AZD1222 COVID-19 vaccine (dated by TCRdb to 2020 to 2022). Broadly, across the study: TCR sequencing covered more than 230 trial participants: 200 to 220 given two doses of AZD1222 and approximately 26 given two doses of MenACWY control vaccine. Trial participants were enrolled by age into 18-55, 56-69 and 70-plus year subgroups, with roughly 150, 30 and 60 TCR-sequenced participants respectively.

Taken with the paper, the label for time point translates to: about 28 days (+/-7) after the second vaccine dose. AZD1222 recipients given second doses at about 4 weeks or at about 12 weeks were pooled, since spike-specific TCR depth and breadth were not found to differ between the two schedules. Samples from vaccinated people were obtained from the UK trials COV001 and COV002, which included a single-blind randomized controlled phase 2/3 trial of AZD1222 (ChAdOx1 nCoV-19) in healthy adults. For TCRbeta chain sequencing, PBMC samples were collected from trial participants at day 0 and at day 28 after the second dose. The CDR3 regions of human TCRbeta chains were subjected to immunosequencing. On the study's bioinformatics: Repertoire TCRs were checked for matches against a reference library of SARS-CoV-2-specific TCRs that had been generated using the MIRA antigen-specificity platform. Breadth meant the fraction of unique TCRs that were SARS-CoV-2-associated, whereas depth meant the fraction of total T cells that were SARS-CoV-2-associated. Each spike-specific TCR was assigned to its reactive spike region and to a CD4 or CD8 class using the MIRA data. Log10-transformed breadth and depth values were compared by one-way ANOVA with Sidak's multiple comparisons tests. TCRdb obtained this table from immuneACCESS and retained in-frame rearrangements with V and J assigned. These tables miss some clones; where compared with another copy, unresolved V genes account for less than half of the shortfall, and the remainder is unexplained. V and J calls and clone size come straight from that table; D and trimming were deduced from the DNA. The sample yields around 99,000 clones; around 90% were counted once. The ten largest clonotypes hold 6.2% of the sample.

Points the paper makes about the study in general: Participants were mostly white British and included more females than males, and it was suggested by the authors that clonal diversity may have been underestimated. The whole spike protein was spanned by vaccine-associated CD4 TCRs, and dominant responses were seen in regions 160-218 and 743-854. In the small 56-69-year group, the increase in depth fell short of significance, most likely because of low power. Epitopes outside the regions mutated in the B.1.351 and B.1.1.7 variants were reportedly recognized by nearly half of the unique spike-specific TCRs. After two AZD1222 doses, both the breadth and the depth of spike-specific TCRs were significantly higher than at day 0 and than in MenACWY recipients. Conclusions about previously exposed vaccinees are limited because only five to seven AZD1222 recipients were SARS-CoV-2 seropositive at baseline. No day 14 peak-response samples were available, so repertoires were characterized only after the peak T cell response.

As for this clone: The antigen it recognizes is unknown. Within one base of it there is no much larger clone, and no base qualities were kept.

The source was peripheral blood, collected 28 days after the second AZD1222 dose. The receptor was isolated from an adult who received the AZD1222 COVID-19 vaccine.

CDR3 protein: CASNPNTGELFF. The DNA sequence is as follows: TGTGCCAGCAATCCGAACACCGGGGAGCTGTTTTTT. The chain is made from TRBV6-5 and TRBJ2-2, with the D gene too uncertain to name. Reading from cysteine to phenylalanine, the CDR3 counts 12 amino acids. Only the CDR3 portion is preserved as DNA: 36 bases, with reading frame beginning at the first base. V was cut back by 7 bases and J by 0 bases, leaving a gap of 3 bases between them. The germline V gene sets CDR1 to MNHEY and CDR2 to SVGAGI.